This TCR beta chain stems from a study of blood T cell repertoires in COVID-19. Germline assignment: CDR1 SGHTS and CDR2 YDEGEE. The CDR3 runs 12 residues. The V end was cut by 5 bases, the J end by 6 bases, with 9 bases between. Only in-frame clones appear in the TCRdb table, and some are missing; sequencing was by immunoSEQ multiplex PCR. Counted here are around 180,000 clones, about 85% occurring once; the ten biggest clones make up approximately 7%. The clonotype originates from an elderly man with COVID-19, enrolled during active disease. The chain combines TRBV5-8 with TRBJ2-1, with a possible D match to TRBD1 (5 bases). Source material: peripheral blood. As DNA, the CDR3 is TGTGCCAGCAGTAGGGGAACCAATGAGCAGTTCTTC. Residues: CASSRGTNEQFF.